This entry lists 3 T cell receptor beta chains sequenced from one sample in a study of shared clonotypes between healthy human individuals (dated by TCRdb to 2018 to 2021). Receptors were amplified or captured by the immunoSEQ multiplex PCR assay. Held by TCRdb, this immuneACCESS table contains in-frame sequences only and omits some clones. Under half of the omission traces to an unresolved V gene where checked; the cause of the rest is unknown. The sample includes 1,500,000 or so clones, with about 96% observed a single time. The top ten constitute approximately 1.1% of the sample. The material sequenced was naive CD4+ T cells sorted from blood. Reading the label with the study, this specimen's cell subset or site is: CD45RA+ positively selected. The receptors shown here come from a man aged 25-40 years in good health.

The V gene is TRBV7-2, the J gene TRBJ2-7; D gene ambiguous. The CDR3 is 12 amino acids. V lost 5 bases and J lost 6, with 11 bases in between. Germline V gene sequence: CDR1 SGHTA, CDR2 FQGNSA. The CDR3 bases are TGTGCCAGCAGCCGAACTGGGGTCGAGCAGTACTTC. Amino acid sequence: CASSRTGVEQYF.

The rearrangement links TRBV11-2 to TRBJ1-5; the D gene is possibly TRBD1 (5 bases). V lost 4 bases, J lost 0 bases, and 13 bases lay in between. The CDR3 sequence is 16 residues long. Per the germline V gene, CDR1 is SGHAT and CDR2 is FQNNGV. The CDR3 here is CASSSDSLASNQPQHF. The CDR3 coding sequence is TGTGCCAGCAGCTCAGACAGTTTAGCTAGCAATCAGCCCCAGCATTTT.

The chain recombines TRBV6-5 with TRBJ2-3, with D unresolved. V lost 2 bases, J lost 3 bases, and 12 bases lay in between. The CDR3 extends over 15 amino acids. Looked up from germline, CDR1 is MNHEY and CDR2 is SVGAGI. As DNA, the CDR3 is TGTGCCAGCAGTTACAGTTTAGGAAGTACAGATACGCAGTATTTT. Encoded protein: CASSYSLGSTDTQYF.